Presented here are 28 T cell receptor beta chains from one specimen sequenced in a study of blood T cell repertoires in COVID-19. Data came from immunoSEQ multiplex PCR; TCRdb stores just in-frame clones and leaves some out. This table has roughly 410,000 clones, over 75% appearing once. Sequenced sample: peripheral blood. These receptors were taken from a middle-aged woman with COVID-19, enrolled during active disease.

The chain employs TRBV9 and TRBJ1-1; D possibly corresponds to TRBD1 (6 bases). The CDR3 spans 15 residues. The V end lost 0 bases, the J end lost 4 bases, and 13 bases lay between the germline ends. The germline V gene has CDR1 SGDLS and CDR2 YYNGEE. CDR3 coding DNA: TGTGCCAGCAGCGTAGCGGGCAGGGGTGGCACTGAAGCTTTCTTT. Residues: CASSVAGRGGTEAFF. Combining the CDR3 with reference TRBV9 and TRBJ1-1 gives the whole variable domain DSGVTQTPKHLITATGQRVTLRCSPRSGDLSVYWYQQSLDQGLQFLIQYYNGEERAKGNILERFSAQQFPDLHSELNLSSLELGDSALYFCASSVAGRGGTEAFFGQGTRLTVV.

In the case of this clone: The sample carries other DNA sequences with the same CDR3. This chain links TRBV5-5 with TRBJ1-1; 9 bases match TRBD1. Looked up from germline, CDR1 is SGHKS and CDR2 is YYEKEE (reference sequence). The CDR3 sequence is 15 residues long. J was trimmed by 2 bases and V by 2 bases; bases with no gene match: 4. CDR3 nucleotides: TGTGCCAGCAGCTTACAGGGGGCTAGAAACACTGAAGCTTTCTTT. It yields the protein CASSLQGARNTEAFF.

This sequence joins TRBV9 and TRBJ1-2; the D is unclear. The CDR3 has 16 amino acids. Between the trimmed V and J ends, which lost 3 bases and 3 bases, there was a span of 18 bases. Germline loops: CDR1 SGDLS, CDR2 YYNGEE. CDR3 nucleotide sequence: TGTGCCAGCAGCGACCCTGAAAAAGACCGGGACTATGGCTACACCTTC. It yields the protein CASSDPEKDRDYGYTF.

The genes are TRBV9 and TRBJ2-3, with TRBD2 matching 10 bases. The ends lost 0 bases at V and 5 bases at J; junction bases unmatched: 9. Germline loops: CDR1 SGDLS, CDR2 YYNGEE. The CDR3 spans 17 residues. Here the CDR3 DNA reads TGTGCCAGCAGCGTAGGAGGGAGCGGGGGGGCCGGAGATACGCAGTATTTT. Its translation: CASSVGGSGGAGDTQYF.

The chain links TRBV19 to TRBJ2-1, with 8 bases identical to TRBD1. The V and J ends lost 7 bases and 5 bases, in that order; junction bases with no gene match: 13. Germline CDR1 LNHDA, CDR2 SQIVND (reference sequence). There are 16 residues in the CDR3. The CDR3 region is CASTLTDRALNNEQFF. The CDR3 bases are TGTGCCAGTACCTTGACGGACAGGGCACTGAACAATGAGCAGTTCTTC.

The chain carries TRBV6-5 and TRBJ2-5; 7 nucleotides line up with TRBD1. The germline V gene encodes CDR1 MNHEY and CDR2 SVGAGI. The CDR3 loop spans 15 amino acids. V was clipped by 7 bases and J by 1 base; unmatched bases: 9. The CDR3 protein is CASTDPGQSQETQYF. The CDR3 region has the DNA TGTGCCAGCACCGACCCGGGACAGTCCCAAGAGACCCAGTACTTC.

About this clone: A junction end diverges from the germline sequence, so it may reflect a read error. The V call is TRBV7-7, the J call TRBJ2-5, with D possibly being TRBD1 (6 bases). The CDR3 spans 16 residues. Per the germline V gene, CDR1 is SSHAT and CDR2 is FNYEAQ (reference sequence). In DNA, the CDR3 is TGTGCTAGCAGCCCAAGGGGGTCGGGGCGGCAAGAGACCCAGTACTTC. Protein sequence: CASSPRGSGRQETQYF.

The rearrangement uses TRBV7-3 and TRBJ2-1; TRBD2 aligns across 7 bases. This CDR3 is 15 amino acids long. Germline V gives CDR1 SGHTA, CDR2 FQGTGA. V lost 2 bases, J lost 9 bases, and 10 bases stayed unmatched. CDR3 in amino acids: CASSLLGGSSSEQFF. CDR3 sequence (DNA): TGTGCCAGCAGCTTACTCGGCGGGAGCTCAAGTGAGCAGTTCTTC. Variable domain in full (rest from reference TRBV7-3 and TRBJ2-1): GAGVSQTPSNKVTEKGKYVELRCDPISGHTALYWYRQSLGQGPEFLIYFQGTGAADDSGLPNDRFFAVRPEGSVSTLKIQRTERGDSAVYLCASSLLGGSSSEQFFGPGTRLTVL.

This rearrangement joins TRBV5-8 to TRBJ1-3; the match to TRBD1 covers 12 bases. From germline, CDR1 is SGHTS and CDR2 YDEGEE. This CDR3 has 15 residues. The V gene end was trimmed by 3 bases and the J gene end by 8 bases; junction bases not matched to a gene: 6. Written as DNA, the CDR3 is TGTGCCAGCAGCTGGGGGACAGGGGGCGAAGACACCATATATTTT. It yields the protein CASSWGTGGEDTIYF.

The rearrangement links TRBV9 to TRBJ2-3, with D perhaps matching TRBD2 (6 bases). In germline, CDR1 is SGDLS, CDR2 YYNGEE. The CDR3 sequence is 17 residues long. V dropped 0 bases and J dropped 4 bases, with 18 bases sitting between them. The CDR3 DNA reads as TGTGCCAGCAGCGTAGGTACTAGGAGCGGAGGGGCAGATACGCAGTATTTT. Translating gives CASSVGTRSGGADTQYF. The complete variable domain, with remaining parts taken from reference TRBV9 and TRBJ2-3, reads DSGVTQTPKHLITATGQRVTLRCSPRSGDLSVYWYQQSLDQGLQFLIQYYNGEERAKGNILERFSAQQFPDLHSELNLSSLELGDSALYFCASSVGTRSGGADTQYFGPGTRLTVL.

This chain uses TRBV18 with TRBJ1-6; 8 bases line up with TRBD1. V dropped 1 base and J dropped 10; count of bases not matched to a gene: 18. The CDR3 runs to 19 residues. The germline gives CDR1 KGHSH, CDR2 LQKENI. For the CDR3, the DNA is TGTGCCAGCTCACCACTATATCGGGACAGGATCTCTTCAGACTCACCCCTCCACTTT. This codes for CASSPLYRDRISSDSPLHF.

This chain connects TRBV29-1 to TRBJ1-5; TRBD1 agrees at 10 bases. Trimming at V came to 6 bases and at J to 7 bases, leaving 6 bases not matched to a gene. This CDR3 contains 13 residues. Germline V gene data show CDR1 as SQVTM and CDR2 as ANQGSEA. The CDR3 region is CSVGTGVGQPQHF. Written as DNA, the CDR3 is TGCAGCGTGGGGACAGGGGTAGGCCAGCCCCAGCATTTT.

Worth noting for this clone: The same CDR3 arises from other DNA sequences in this sample as well. The chain carries TRBV9 and TRBJ1-5; D is possibly TRBD1 (6 bases). CDR1 is SGDLS, CDR2 YYNGEE, per germline. The CDR3 has 14 amino acids. Trimming removed 2 bases from V and 2 bases from J, with 8 bases in between. The CDR3 spells CASSVGGGNQPQHF. The CDR3 DNA sequence: TGTGCCAGCAGCGTTGGGGGCGGCAATCAGCCCCAGCATTTT.

This clone has only a few counts. The gene calls are TRBV10-2 and TRBJ2-3; unclear D gene. Germline lookup yields CDR1 WSHSY and CDR2 SAAADI. CDR3 length equals 12 residues. With 3 bases removed from V and 4 bases from J, the gap between germline ends came to 5 bases. The CDR3 DNA follows: TGCGCCAGCAGTGACTACCCAGATACGCAGTATTTT. Amino acid sequence: CASSDYPDTQYF.

The table lists this clone with a count of one. The chain's CDR3 is CASSIKGPIQYF. CDR3 sequence (DNA): TGTGCCAGTAGTATAAAGGGGCCCATTCAGTACTTC. The chain joins TRBV19 to TRBJ2-4, with D perhaps matching TRBD1 (5 bases). The CDR3 is 12 residues long. Trimming shortened V by 2 bases and J by 9 bases, and 8 bases separated the two germline ends. Germline V gene data show CDR1 as LNHDA and CDR2 as SQIVND (reference sequence).

The chain combines TRBV9 with TRBJ2-5; TRBD1 is a possible D gene (5 bases). Germline V lookup: CDR1 SGDLS, CDR2 YYNGEE. CDR3 length: 16 residues. With 0 bases removed from V and 2 bases from J, the gap between germline ends came to 14 bases. The CDR3 region has the DNA TGTGCCAGCAGCGTAGGACCTCAGGGAATACAAGAGACCCAGTACTTC. Its translation is CASSVGPQGIQETQYF.

This sequence joins TRBV2 and TRBJ2-7, with 10 bases aligning to TRBD2. V shed 7 bases, J shed 3 bases, and the junction held 9 bases outside the gene matches. CDR3 length equals 15 residues. CDR1 and CDR2 (germline): SNHLY, FYNNEI. The CDR3, as DNA: TGTGCCAGCATCCGAATGGCTAGCGGGAGCTACGAGCAGTACTTC. Translation gives CASIRMASGSYEQYF.

The rearrangement uses TRBV5-1 and TRBJ2-1; D is perhaps TRBD2 (5 bases). The germline V gene has CDR1 SGHRS and CDR2 YFSETQ. The CDR3 has 13 residues. Between the trimmed V and J ends, which lost 7 bases and 6 bases, there was a span of 14 bases. The CDR3 DNA sequence: TGCGCCAGCGGACGGGGAAGTGGCAATGAGCAGTTCTTC. This encodes CASGRGSGNEQFF.

The rearrangement links TRBV9 to TRBJ1-6; TRBD1 is a possible D gene (5 bases). V dropped 2 bases and J dropped 7 bases, with 13 bases sitting between them. CDR3 length: 15 amino acids. Germline-derived CDR1 and CDR2 are SGDLS and YYNGEE. The CDR3 nucleotides are TGTGCCAGCAGCGTCCTGGGGCAGGCGAATTCACCCCTCCACTTT. Its translation is CASSVLGQANSPLHF. Supplemented by reference TRBV9 and TRBJ1-6, the full variable domain reads DSGVTQTPKHLITATGQRVTLRCSPRSGDLSVYWYQQSLDQGLQFLIQYYNGEERAKGNILERFSAQQFPDLHSELNLSSLELGDSALYFCASSVLGQANSPLHFGNGTRLTVT.

CDR3 coding DNA: TGTGCCAGCAGTGCCGATAAGACAGGGACACATCAGCCCCAGCATTTT. Amino acid sequence: CASSADKTGTHQPQHF. The chain is built from TRBV28 and TRBJ1-5, with 7 bases identical to TRBD1. V trimming: 5 bases; J trimming: 5 bases; junction bases outside the gene matches: 12. The CDR3 has 16 residues. Germline assignment: CDR1 MDHEN and CDR2 SYDVKM.

This clone was found a few times. The chain joins TRBV12-3 or TRBV12-4 to TRBJ1-3; 7 nucleotides line up with TRBD1. CDR3 length: 13 amino acids. Unmatched junction bases numbered 4, after V lost 6 bases and J lost 5 bases. CDR3 region: CASRSTGRNTIYF. CDR3 nucleotide sequence: TGTGCCAGCAGGTCGACAGGGAGAAACACCATATATTTT.

This clone was seen a handful of times. The rearrangement uses TRBV27 and TRBJ2-7; D is perhaps TRBD2 (6 bases). V lost 5 bases, J lost 0 bases, and 8 bases lay in between. The CDR3 loop spans 13 amino acids. CDR1 and CDR2 from the germline V gene are MNHEY and SMNVEV (reference sequence). The CDR3 protein is CASSPSASYEQYF. DNA for the CDR3: TGTGCCAGCAGTCCTAGCGCCTCCTACGAGCAGTACTTC.

This clone came up once. The chain links TRBV25-1 to TRBJ2-5, with D tentatively TRBD1 (5 bases). The CDR3 totals 13 residues. CDR1 is MGHDK, CDR2 SYGVNS, per germline. Trimming left V 2 bases short and J 3 bases short, with 7 bases between. CDR3 nucleotide sequence: TGTGCCAGCAGTGAAGCAGGGAAAGAGACCCAGTACTTC. Residues: CASSEAGKETQYF.

This clone turned up a few times. The chain joins TRBV28 to TRBJ1-2; 10 nucleotides match TRBD1. With 7 bases clipped from V and 4 bases from J, the junction kept 12 bases outside the gene matches. CDR3 length: 16 residues. CDR1 and CDR2 from the germline V gene are MDHEN and SYDVKM. The CDR3: CASTDRGRFAGYGYTF. CDR3 DNA: TGTGCCAGCACTGACAGGGGGCGCTTCGCTGGCTATGGCTACACCTTC.

J is TRBJ1-5 and V is TRBV30; D possibly corresponds to TRBD1 (5 bases). V shed 7 bases and J shed 10 bases, with 17 bases lying between them. The CDR3 spans 12 residues. Germline lookup yields CDR1 GTSNPN and CDR2 SVGIG (reference sequence). The CDR3 coding sequence is TGTGCCTCCACGGGGGACGGAAGTCCCCAGCATTTT. Protein: CASTGDGSPQHF. Filled out from reference TRBV30 and TRBJ1-5, the complete variable domain reads SQTIHQWPATLVQPVGSPLSLECTVEGTSNPNLYWYRQAAGRGLQLLFYSVGIGQISSEVPQNLSASRPQDRQFILSSKKLLLSDSGFYLCASTGDGSPQHFGDGTRLSIL.

The chain links TRBV6-5 to TRBJ1-2; D gene uncertain. CDR3 length equals 16 residues. Germline-derived CDR1 and CDR2 are MNHEY and SVGAGI. V lost 0 bases to trimming and J lost 3 bases, with 14 bases between them. The CDR3 sequence is CASSYSAVGVHYGYTF. The CDR3 coding sequence is TGTGCCAGCAGTTACTCGGCCGTCGGGGTTCACTATGGCTACACCTTC.

The J gene is TRBJ2-1, the V gene TRBV5-1, with 10 bases lining up with TRBD1. The germline V gene has CDR1 SGHRS and CDR2 YFSETQ. V trimming: 2 bases; J trimming: 9 bases; junction bases outside the gene matches: 11. There are 16 residues in the CDR3. This CDR3 is CASSLTGQGDRSEQFF. The CDR3 nucleotides are TGCGCCAGCAGCTTAACCGGACAGGGGGACAGGAGTGAGCAGTTCTTC.

V gene TRBV5-1 combines with J gene TRBJ2-2; a weak D match, TRBD1 (5 bases). CDR1 and CDR2 (germline): SGHRS, YFSETQ. The CDR3 runs 15 residues. Trimming stripped 8 bases from V and 8 bases from J, with 22 bases between. CDR3 sequence (DNA): TGCGCCAGGACACTTGGTATGGGGCCAGAAGGGGAGCTGTTTTTT. Protein sequence: CARTLGMGPEGELFF.